This TCR beta chain came from a study of regulatory and conventional T cells in RAG deficiency. Study results and limitations: Compared with controls, unique Treg TCR beta sequences dropped around 100-fold in Omenn syndrome and CID/AS. Shannon entropy was markedly lower and Simpson indices higher in RAG-deficient patients than control T-cell subsets. Shorter CDR3s in all patient subsets; >90% Treg-Tconv overlap in Omenn.

Points on this clone: As yet, its antigen is unknown.

Of eight RAG-deficient patients, one had SCID, two Omenn syndrome, five CID or atypical SCID. The assay was immunoSEQ multiplex PCR, and TCRdb's table has in-frame clones only and misses some. This sample has some 6,100 clones; 80% to 95% occur once, and the top ten carry 40% to 60%. The receptor was derived from a human donor with RAG deficiency presenting as severe combined immunodeficiency. Sequencing was performed on CD8+ T cells sorted from blood.

The CDR3: CASSHPGQGYNEQFF. CDR3 nucleotide sequence: TGCGCCAGCAGCCACCCGGGACAAGGATACAATGAGCAGTTCTTC. The chain uses TRBV4-1 and TRBJ2-1; D is perhaps TRBD1 (6 bases). Germline assignment: CDR1 MGHRA and CDR2 YSYEKL. The CDR3 extends over 15 amino acids. Trimming took 3 bases from V and 4 from J, leaving 13 bases between them.